This T cell receptor (beta chain) was sequenced during a study of monozygotic twins with inflammatory bowel disease. Following a re-call of the 5' RACE reads, TCRdb has one entry per CDR3 protein and lacks DNA. Listed are around 230,000 distinct CDR3 sequences; around 1.5% falls within the top ten. The length of the CDR3 is 13 residues. The J gene is TRBJ1-5, the V gene TRBV12-3 or TRBV12-4; TCRdb selects TRBD1, and the lack of DNA leaves this call unchecked. This TCR came from a human donor with ulcerative colitis or Crohn's disease, or a healthy co-twin of an affected twin (not recorded which). The sample was blood. The CDR3 here is CASSRQWNQPQHF.